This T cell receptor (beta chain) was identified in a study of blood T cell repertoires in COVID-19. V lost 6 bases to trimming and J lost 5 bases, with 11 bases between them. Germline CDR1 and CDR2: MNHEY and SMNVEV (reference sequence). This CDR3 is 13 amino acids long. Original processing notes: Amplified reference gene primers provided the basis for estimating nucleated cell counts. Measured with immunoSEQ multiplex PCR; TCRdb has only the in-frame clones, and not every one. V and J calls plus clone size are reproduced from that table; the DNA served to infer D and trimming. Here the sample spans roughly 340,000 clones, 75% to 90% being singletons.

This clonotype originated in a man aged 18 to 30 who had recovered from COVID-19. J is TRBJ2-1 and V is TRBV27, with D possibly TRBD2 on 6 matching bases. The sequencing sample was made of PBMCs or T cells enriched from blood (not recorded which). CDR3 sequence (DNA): TGTGCCAGCAGGCGGGATTGGAACAATGAGCAGTTCTTC. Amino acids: CASRRDWNNEQFF.